The 31 T cell receptor beta chains presented below share a single source sample, sequenced in a study of T cell responses to AZD1222 COVID-19 vaccine. Sequencing was performed with immunoSEQ multiplex PCR; in TCRdb, only in-frame clones are kept and a portion is missing. The sample has 110,000 to 150,000 clones, roughly 91% seen once. Sequenced material: peripheral blood, taken on day 0 of AZD1222 vaccination. Receptor source: an adult in good health.

The chain recombines TRBV21-1 with TRBJ1-6; the table assigns TRBD1, which was not confirmed against the DNA. TRBV21-1 is annotated as a pseudogene. The CDR3 totals 21 residues. This CDR3 reads CASSTGDPTEAGYSYNSPLHF. DNA for the CDR3: TGTGCCAGCAGCACAGGGGACCCAACCGAAGCCGGATACTCCTATAATTCACCCCTCCACTTT.

This clone was counted once. This rearrangement joins TRBV12-3 or TRBV12-4 to TRBJ1-2; no firm D call. The CDR3 consists of 13 residues. Trimming removed 6 bases at V and 3 bases at J, with 11 bases between. The CDR3 protein is CASRSGQDYGYTF. The CDR3 bases are TGTGCCAGCAGGTCCGGGCAGGACTATGGCTACACCTTC.

The CDR3 DNA is TGTGCCAGCAGCTTAGTAACGGGGGGGCTGAATACGCAGTATTTT. It translates to CASSLVTGGLNTQYF. V is TRBV11-3 and J is TRBJ2-3; 8 bases are shared with TRBD2. The CDR3 totals 15 residues. J lost 7 bases, V lost 1 base, and 7 bases had no gene match. Germline CDR1 is SGHNT and CDR2 is YENEEA. Complete variable domain (other parts from reference TRBV11-3 and TRBJ2-3): EAGVVQSPRYKIIEKKQPVAFWCNPISGHNTLYWYLQNLGQGPELLIRYENEEAVDDSQLPKDRFSAERLKGVDSTLKIQPAELGDSAVYLCASSLVTGGLNTQYFGPGTRLTVL.

The chain recombines TRBV25-1 with TRBJ1-2; the D is unclear. The CDR3 spans 13 residues. The V gene lost 4 bases and the J gene lost 8 bases, with 14 bases spanning the gap. From germline, CDR1 is MGHDK and CDR2 SYGVNS. The CDR3 bases are TGTGCCAGCAGTGTGGGAGAACAGCGGGGCTACACCTTC. Translating gives CASSVGEQRGYTF.

The chain joins TRBV3-1 (or the pseudogene TRBV3-2) to TRBJ2-1; a possible D gene is TRBD1 (8 bases). Trimming shortened V by 5 bases and J by 0 bases, and 17 bases separated the two germline ends. Germline V lookup: CDR1 LGHDT, CDR2 YNNKEL (reference sequence). This CDR3 is built from 17 residues. The CDR3 loop is CASSVHRGGSSYNEQFF. CDR3 in DNA: TGTGCCAGCAGCGTCCACAGGGGGGGGAGCTCCTACAATGAGCAGTTCTTC.

The chain employs TRBV30 and TRBJ1-2; 9 positions match TRBD1. V trimming: 0 bases; J trimming: 2 bases; junction bases outside the gene matches: 1. From germline, CDR1 is GTSNPN and CDR2 SVGIG (reference sequence). This CDR3 spans 14 amino acids. This CDR3 is CAWSVGTGNYGYTF. CDR3 DNA sequence: TGTGCCTGGAGTGTAGGGACAGGGAACTATGGCTACACCTTC.

The chain is built from TRBV6-6 and TRBJ1-4; D call uncertain. From germline, CDR1 is MNHNY and CDR2 SVGAGI (reference sequence). This CDR3 spans 12 amino acids. Trimming stripped 5 bases from V and 8 bases from J, with 9 bases between. The CDR3 here is CASSTPKEKLFF. CDR3 nucleotides: TGTGCCAGCAGTACCCCCAAAGAAAAACTGTTTTTT.

This rearrangement joins TRBV2 to TRBJ2-3; 8 nucleotides align to TRBD1. Germline V gene data show CDR1 as SNHLY and CDR2 as FYNNEI. This CDR3 spans 15 amino acids. Germline trimming cut 9 bases from V and 1 base from J; bases unmatched to any gene: 9. CDR3 protein: CARTPGQERTDTQYF. CDR3 DNA sequence: TGTGCCAGGACGCCGGGACAGGAGCGCACAGATACGCAGTATTTT.

In this sample, this clone turned up once. The V gene is TRBV7-2, the J gene TRBJ1-4, with D uncertain. This CDR3 has 14 amino acids. The germline V gene has CDR1 SGHTA and CDR2 FQGNSA. The V end was cut by 3 bases, the J end by 7 bases, with 12 bases between. DNA of the CDR3: TGTGCCAGCAGCTTGAGCAGTTGGGGTGAAAAACTGTTTTTT. This codes for CASSLSSWGEKLFF.

V and J are TRBV21-1 and TRBJ1-5; TRBD1 was called by the table and not checked on the DNA. TRBV21-1 is a listed pseudogene. The CDR3 length is 18 residues. The CDR3 DNA sequence: TGTGCCAGCAGCAAAGCGCTTTTAAGTGACAGGCCGGGGCAGCCCCAGCATTTT. Residues: CASSKALLSDRPGQPQHF.

V and J are TRBV14 and TRBJ2-7; TRBD2 matches at 8 bases. The CDR3 extends over 17 amino acids. V gave up 1 base and J gave up 2 bases; unmatched junction bases: 10. Germline V lookup: CDR1 SGHDN, CDR2 FVKESK. The CDR3 DNA is TGTGCCAGCAGCCAAGGGGCCAGCGGGGGATCAACCTACGAGCAGTACTTC. This gives the protein CASSQGASGGSTYEQYF.

V usage is TRBV23-1 and J usage is TRBJ1-5, with D unclear. TRBV23-1 is an ORF, and what it does is uncertain. The CDR3 totals 22 residues. Trimming took 0 bases from V and 0 from J, leaving 27 bases between them. As DNA, the CDR3 is TGCGCCAGCAGTCAATCAATGAACCGTGGCAGGCGGAGGGCTTATAGCAATCAGCCCCAGCATTTT. Protein sequence: CASSQSMNRGRRRAYSNQPQHF.

V usage is TRBV10-3 and J usage is TRBJ1-2, with D possibly being TRBD1 (5 bases). V was pared by 7 bases and J by 0 bases, with 9 bases between. The CDR3 is 13 amino acids. CDR1 and CDR2 from the germline V gene are ENHRY and SYGVKD. CDR3 nucleotides: TGTGCCATCAATAGGGGTCCTAACTATGGCTACACCTTC. Its translation is CAINRGPNYGYTF.

Here the CDR3 DNA reads TGTGCCAGTAGTATTTCCACAGGGTCGTATAGCAATCAGCCCCAGCATTTT. Its translation: CASSISTGSYSNQPQHF. J is TRBJ1-5 and V is TRBV19, with D perhaps matching TRBD1 (6 bases). V was cut by 3 bases and J by 0 bases, with 15 bases left in between. This CDR3 spans 17 amino acids. Germline assignment: CDR1 LNHDA and CDR2 SQIVND (reference sequence).

This clone has only one observation. The chain couples TRBV18 to TRBJ2-2; D is undetermined. V lost 0 bases to trimming and J lost 4 bases, with 3 bases between them. In germline, CDR1 is KGHSH, CDR2 LQKENI. The length of the CDR3 is 13 residues. CDR3 sequence (DNA): TGTGCCAGCTCACCACCGGTCACCGGGGAGCTGTTTTTT. Its protein is CASSPPVTGELFF.

This rearrangement joins TRBV3-1 (or the pseudogene TRBV3-2) to TRBJ2-3; D is unclear. Deletions cut 10 bases from V and 0 bases from J, with 20 bases between. This CDR3 comprises 16 residues. The germline V gene has CDR1 LGHDT and CDR2 YNNKEL (reference sequence). This chain's CDR3 is CANLPKGPASTDTQYF. CDR3 DNA: TGTGCCAACCTCCCGAAGGGCCCGGCAAGCACAGATACGCAGTATTTT.

The chain links TRBV29-1 to TRBJ1-2; a weak D match, TRBD1 (5 bases). V lost 5 bases, J lost 7 bases, and 20 bases lay in between. The CDR3 has 14 residues. From germline, CDR1 is SQVTM and CDR2 ANQGSEA. This CDR3 reads CSVQIGWGTRGYTF. The CDR3 DNA reads as TGCAGCGTTCAAATCGGGTGGGGGACTCGTGGCTACACCTTC.

The CDR3 region has the DNA TGTGCCAGCAGTTTAGGGCAGATCAATGAGCAGTTCTTC. Residues: CASSLGQINEQFF. This rearrangement joins TRBV12-3 or TRBV12-4 to TRBJ2-1, with D unresolved. The CDR3 contains 13 residues. The V end lost 1 base, the J end lost 6 bases, and 7 bases lay between the germline ends.

J is TRBJ1-5 and V is TRBV19, with 9 bases aligning to TRBD1. The CDR3 spans 16 residues. Trimming cost V 5 bases and J 2 bases; bases outside gene matches: 7. CDR1 and CDR2 (germline): LNHDA, SQIVND (reference sequence). The CDR3 DNA is TGTGCCAGTAGTTCCACAGGGGGCGCCGGCAATCAGCCCCAGCATTTT. Residues: CASSSTGGAGNQPQHF.

The chain combines TRBV4-1 with TRBJ1-1; 7 nucleotides match TRBD1. V trimming: 3 bases; J trimming: 11 bases; junction bases outside the gene matches: 9. Germline loops: CDR1 MGHRA, CDR2 YSYEKL. The CDR3 covers 13 residues. CDR3 DNA sequence: TGCGCCAGCAGCCACCTCTCGACAGGGTATGCTTTCTTT. This translates into CASSHLSTGYAFF.

The V gene is TRBV2, the J gene TRBJ1-6; D gene uncertain. Trimming pared 5 bases from V and 4 bases from J, leaving 9 bases between. Germline-derived CDR1 and CDR2 are SNHLY and FYNNEI. This CDR3 region has 14 residues. The CDR3 protein is CASSTGGYNSPLHF. Here the CDR3 DNA reads TGTGCCAGCAGTACTGGCGGTTATAATTCACCCCTCCACTTT. Supplemented by reference TRBV2 and TRBJ1-6, the full variable domain reads EPEVTQTPSHQVTQMGQEVILRCVPISNHLYFYWYRQILGQKVEFLVSFYNNEISEKSEIFDDQFSVERPDGSNFTLKIRSTKLEDSAMYFCASSTGGYNSPLHFGNGTRLTVT.

The CDR3: CASSLGRGVWDEQFF. In DNA, the CDR3 is TGCGCCAGCAGCCTAGGCAGGGGGGTATGGGATGAGCAGTTCTTC. The gene calls are TRBV5-1 and TRBJ2-1; weak D call: TRBD1 (7 bases). The CDR3 is 15 residues long. Germline values: CDR1 SGHRS, CDR2 YFSETQ. With 4 bases removed from V and 8 bases from J, the gap between germline ends came to 19 bases.

The V gene is TRBV28, the J gene TRBJ1-2; no firm D call. From germline, CDR1 is MDHEN and CDR2 SYDVKM. The CDR3 consists of 13 residues. Trimming removed 2 bases at V and 10 bases at J, with 14 bases between. DNA for the CDR3: TGTGCCAGCAGTTTACCCCAACCGGATTCCTACACCTTC. It yields the protein CASSLPQPDSYTF.

The J gene is TRBJ1-1, the V gene TRBV7-2, with 8 bases aligning to TRBD1. The CDR3 has 13 amino acids. The V gene's germline CDR1 is SGHTA and CDR2 FQGNSA. With V trimmed by 1 base and J by 11 bases, 6 bases remained unmatched. CDR3 nucleotide sequence: TGTGCCAGCAGCTTAGGTCAGGGGGCTCTGGCTTTCTTT. It codes for CASSLGQGALAFF.

The V gene is TRBV5-1, the J gene TRBJ2-7; 9 nucleotides agree with TRBD2. Germline V gene sequence: CDR1 SGHRS, CDR2 YFSETQ. With V trimmed by 4 bases and J by 2 bases, 4 bases remained unmatched. The length of the CDR3 is 14 residues. The CDR3 nucleotides read TGCGCCAGCAGCATGGCTAGCGGGGCCTACGAGCAGTACTTC. Translating it yields CASSMASGAYEQYF. Combining the CDR3 with reference TRBV5-1 and TRBJ2-7 gives the whole variable domain KAGVTQTPRYLIKTRGQQVTLSCSPISGHRSVSWYQQTPGQGLQFLFEYFSETQRNKGNFPGRFSGRQFSNSRSEMNVSTLELGDSALYLCASSMASGAYEQYFGPGTRLTVT.

The chain uses TRBV14 and TRBJ1-1; D is possibly TRBD1 (6 bases). This CDR3 region has 13 residues. CDR1 SGHDN and CDR2 FVKESK come from the germline V gene. V was trimmed by 5 bases and J by 0 bases, leaving 7 bases between them. CDR3 DNA: TGTGCCAGCAGCGGACAGATGAACACTGAAGCTTTCTTT. This gives the protein CASSGQMNTEAFF.

This rearrangement joins TRBV2 to TRBJ1-6, with 10 bases identical to TRBD1. V dropped 5 bases and J dropped 9; count of bases not matched to a gene: 7. The CDR3 runs 15 residues. Per germline, CDR1 SNHLY and CDR2 FYNNEI. The CDR3 DNA follows: TGTGCCAGCAGTCGACAGGGGGCGGAAGGTTCACCCCTCCACTTT. Amino acid sequence: CASSRQGAEGSPLHF.

This clone was observed once. This rearrangement joins TRBV7-6 to TRBJ1-1; D perhaps matches TRBD1 (5 bases). From germline, CDR1 is SGHVS and CDR2 FNYEAQ. The CDR3 is made up of 15 amino acids. The ends were cut back, 5 bases at V and 0 bases at J, with 13 bases in the middle. This chain's CDR3 is CASSPAGSMNTEAFF. The CDR3 DNA follows: TGTGCCAGCAGCCCCGCAGGGAGCATGAACACTGAAGCTTTCTTT.

V is TRBV30 and J is TRBJ2-2; D might be TRBD1 or TRBD2, each matching 5 bases. The CDR3 spans 16 residues. Trimming removed 5 bases from V and 0 bases from J, with 16 bases in between. CDR1 is GTSNPN, CDR2 SVGIG, per germline (reference sequence). The CDR3 loop reads CAWAPGRGPNTGELFF. For the CDR3, the DNA is TGTGCCTGGGCCCCGGGGCGCGGACCGAACACCGGGGAGCTGTTTTTT. Full variable domain (outside the CDR3, taken from reference TRBV30 and TRBJ2-2): SQTIHQWPATLVQPVGSPLSLECTVEGTSNPNLYWYRQAAGRGLQLLFYSVGIGQISSEVPQNLSASRPQDRQFILSSKKLLLSDSGFYLCAWAPGRGPNTGELFFGEGSRLTVL.

The rearrangement links TRBV19 to TRBJ2-5, with 7 bases matching TRBD2. There are 14 residues in the CDR3. Germline CDR1 and CDR2: LNHDA and SQIVND (reference sequence). Trimming removed 2 bases from V and 4 bases from J; junction bases left unmatched: 4. The CDR3 bases are TGTGCCAGTAGTATAAGTACGGGAGGAGAGACCCAGTACTTC. Translation gives CASSISTGGETQYF.

The chain is built from TRBV29-1 and TRBJ2-2; no firm D call. Trimming removed 4 bases from V and 6 bases from J, with 9 bases in between. The CDR3 covers 12 residues. Germline V CDR1 and CDR2: SQVTM, ANQGSEA. The CDR3 region is CSVVRPSGELFF. In DNA form, the CDR3 reads TGCAGCGTTGTGAGACCTTCCGGGGAGCTGTTTTTT.